A selection of T cell receptor beta chains follows, all from one sample in a study of T-cell memory formation after mild COVID-19. TCRdb fed the 5' RACE reads into MiXCR, producing one record per CDR3 protein. This sample yields 150,000 to 200,000 distinct CDR3 sequences, of which 13% to 15% are seen a single time; 11% to 15% belongs to the top ten. Sequencing was carried out using PBMCs or a T cell subset sorted from them (not recorded which). These receptors came from an adult woman who had mild COVID-19 (a few samples of this study predate the infection). Cell type and time point are not known. Each CDR3 is given with its conserved first and last residue. D genes are given only for firm matches. Rows give clone size only sometimes, using once, few, many, or a class for an expanded clone.

TRBV24-1,few,NA,TRBJ2-1,TGTGCCACCAGTGATTTTCGGGGTCCGAGGGATGAGCAGTTCTTC,CATSDFRGPRDEQFF
TRBV12-3/TRBV12-4,many,NA,TRBJ1-1,TGTGCCAGCAGCTTATCAATGGGGATCACTGAAGCTTTCTTT,CASSLSMGITEAFF
TRBV12-3/TRBV12-4,few,NA,TRBJ2-3,TGTGCCAGCAGCCCCAGGGAACCAGATACGCAGTATTTT,CASSPREPDTQYF
TRBV3-1,many,NA,TRBJ2-7,TGTGCCACCGCCTCCGCCTACGAGCAGTACTTC,CATASAYEQYF
TRBV5-5,few,TRBD1,TRBJ2-7,TGTGCCAGCAGCAGGACAGGGGATGCCTACGAGCAGTACTTC,CASSRTGDAYEQYF
TRBV10-3,few,NA,TRBJ2-1,TGTGCCATCAGTGAGTCGACTATCGACGGTAGCTACAATGAGCAGTTCTTC,CAISESTIDGSYNEQFF
TRBV9,few,NA,TRBJ2-3,TGTGCCAGCAGCGTTCCTACGAACAGGACGATTAGCACAGATACGCAGTATTTT,CASSVPTNRTISTDTQYF
TRBV7-9,NA,TRBD2,TRBJ2-1,TGTGCCAGCAGCCTAGCGGATCAGCCTTACAATGAGCAGTTCTTC,CASSLADQPYNEQFF
TRBV5-1,NA,NA,TRBJ2-1,TGCGCCAGCAGCTTAATCCTATACAATGAGCAGTTCTTC,CASSLILYNEQFF
TRBV6-2/TRBV6-3,NA,TRBD2,TRBJ2-1,TGTGCCAGCAGCTATCTAGCGGGAGAGGGGGACTACAATGAGCAGTTCTTC,CASSYLAGEGDYNEQFF
TRBV5-1,few,NA,TRBJ1-1,TGCGCCAGCAGCTTTGCACAGCTAAACACTGAAGCTTTCTTT,CASSFAQLNTEAFF
TRBV4-1,NA,NA,TRBJ1-5,TGCGCCAGCAGCCAAGATCCGCCCGGCAGGGCCCAACCACGACGGCCCCAGCATTTT,CASSQDPPGRAQPRRPQHF
TRBV5-1,few,NA,TRBJ1-1,TGCGCCAGCCACGACGGCCAGATGAACACTGAAGCTTTCTTT,CASHDGQMNTEAFF